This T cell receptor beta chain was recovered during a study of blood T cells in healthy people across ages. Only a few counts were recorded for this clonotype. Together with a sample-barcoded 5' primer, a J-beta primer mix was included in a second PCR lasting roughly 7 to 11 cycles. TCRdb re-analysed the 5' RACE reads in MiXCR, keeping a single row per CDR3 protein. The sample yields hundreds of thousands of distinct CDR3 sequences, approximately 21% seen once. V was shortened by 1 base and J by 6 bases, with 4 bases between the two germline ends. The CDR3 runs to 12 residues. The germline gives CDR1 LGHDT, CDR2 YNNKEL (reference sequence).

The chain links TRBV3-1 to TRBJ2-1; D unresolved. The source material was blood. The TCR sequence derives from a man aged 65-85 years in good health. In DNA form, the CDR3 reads TGTGCCAGCAGCCAAGGAATCAATGAGCAGTTCTTC. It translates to CASSQGINEQFF.